Presented here are 28 T cell receptor beta chains from one specimen sequenced in a study of T cell responses to AZD1222 COVID-19 vaccine (dated by TCRdb to about 2021). Receptor amplification or capture employed the immunoSEQ multiplex PCR assay. TCRdb's version of the immuneACCESS table is confined to in-frame rearrangements and falls short of the full clone set. An unresolved V gene accounts for under half of the shortfall where checked; the remainder is of unknown origin. Present in this sample are some 150,000 clones, about nine tenths of which were seen just once. The top ten constitute over 13% of the sample. The time point label on this specimen signifies: baseline before first vaccination. The input for sequencing was peripheral blood, taken on day 0 of AZD1222 vaccination. These TCRs come from an adult in good health.

The genes are TRBV20-1 and TRBJ1-1; D remains unclear. Germline V gene sequence: CDR1 DFQATT, CDR2 SNEGSKA (reference sequence). V dropped 3 bases and J dropped 7 bases, with 9 bases sitting between them. The CDR3 is made up of 11 amino acids. CDR3 nucleotide sequence: TGCAGTGCTAGTAGATGGAATGAAGCTTTCTTT. This sequence encodes CSASRWNEAFF.

This chain connects TRBV27 to TRBJ1-6; 7 bases fit TRBD1. This CDR3 comprises 19 residues. Per germline, CDR1 MNHEY and CDR2 SMNVEV (reference sequence). With V trimmed by 4 bases and J by 0 bases, 12 bases remained unmatched. The CDR3 DNA sequence: TGTGCCAGCAGTTCCGGAGACAGGGTCGGTAGCTCCTATAATTCACCCCTCCACTTT. Residues: CASSSGDRVGSSYNSPLHF.

The chain uses TRBV27 and TRBJ1-3; a weak D match, TRBD1 (6 bases). The CDR3 consists of 14 residues. CDR1 is MNHEY and CDR2 is SMNVEV in the germline V gene (reference sequence). The ends were cut back, 3 bases at V and 3 bases at J, with 9 bases in the middle. The CDR3 reads CASSLRGSGNTIYF. CDR3 nucleotide sequence: TGTGCCAGCAGTTTGAGGGGGAGTGGAAACACCATATATTTT.

The CDR3 here is CATREGEQYF. In DNA form, the CDR3 reads TGTGCCACTAGAGAGGGAGAGCAGTACTTC. J is TRBJ2-7 and V is TRBV19; D possibly corresponds to TRBD2 (5 bases). Trimming removed 10 bases at V and 7 bases at J, with 11 bases between. Germline CDR1 and CDR2: LNHDA and SQIVND (reference sequence). The CDR3 runs 10 residues.

The genes are TRBV24-1 and TRBJ1-1, with 7 bases fitting TRBD1. The germline V gene encodes CDR1 KGHDR and CDR2 SFDVKD. J gave up 2 bases and V 9 bases, and 8 bases lay outside the gene matches. The CDR3 spans 14 residues. CDR3 nucleotides: TGTGCCACCCGCCCCGGGACAGACAACACTGAAGCTTTCTTT. It yields the protein CATRPGTDNTEAFF.

The chain carries TRBV7-9 and TRBJ1-3; D remains unclear. The V gene lost 8 bases and the J gene lost 4 bases, with 18 bases spanning the gap. The CDR3 is 15 amino acids. Germline CDR1 and CDR2: SEHNR and FQNEAQ (reference sequence). This CDR3 is CASPSGSRGGNTIYF. The CDR3 DNA sequence: TGTGCCAGCCCCTCGGGTTCCCGTGGAGGAAACACCATATATTTT.

V gene TRBV28 combines with J gene TRBJ2-7; no clear D. Germline CDR1 reads MDHEN; CDR2 reads SYDVKM. V dropped 2 bases and J dropped 1 base, with 6 bases sitting between them. The CDR3 is 13 residues long. The CDR3 DNA follows: TGTGCCAGCAGTTTAACGGCATCCTACGAGCAGTACTTC. It codes for CASSLTASYEQYF.

The chain has TRBV2 and TRBJ1-2, with a weak D call TRBD1 (6 bases). The germline CDR1 and CDR2 sequences are SNHLY and FYNNEI. This CDR3 contains 13 residues. For the CDR3, the DNA is TGTGCTAAAAACAGGGACTTCGATTATGGCTACACCTTC. Protein: CAKNRDFDYGYTF.

The rearrangement uses TRBV4-2 and TRBJ2-7; a possible D gene is TRBD2 (6 bases). Germline V gene data show CDR1 as LGHNA and CDR2 as YNFKEQ. The V gene lost 1 base and the J gene lost 6 bases, with 19 bases spanning the gap. This CDR3 spans 16 amino acids. CDR3 amino acids: CASSQGIRGSSGEQYF. DNA of the CDR3: TGTGCCAGCAGCCAAGGTATTCGGGGGTCATCGGGCGAGCAGTACTTC.

The chain joins TRBV10-3 to TRBJ2-1; 8 bases agree with TRBD2. With V trimmed by 2 bases and J by 8 bases, 5 bases remained unmatched. Germline CDR1 is ENHRY and CDR2 is SYGVKD. The CDR3 is made up of 14 amino acids. DNA of the CDR3: TGTGCCATCAGTGAGCGGGGGGGCTTCTATGAGCAGTTCTTC. Amino acids: CAISERGGFYEQFF.

The chain employs TRBV4-3 and TRBJ2-5, with TRBD1 matching 7 bases. Germline CDR1 is LGHNA and CDR2 is YSLEER. The trim removed 4 bases at V and 0 bases at J, leaving 8 bases unmatched. The CDR3 is made up of 16 amino acids. This chain's CDR3 is CASSLRPGTDQETQYF. DNA of the CDR3: TGCGCCAGCAGCCTACGCCCCGGGACAGACCAAGAGACCCAGTACTTC.

The V gene is TRBV2, the J gene TRBJ2-7; a possible D gene is TRBD2 (7 bases). This CDR3 region has 15 residues. V gave up 7 bases and J gave up 2 bases, with 18 bases separating them. CDR1 is SNHLY and CDR2 is FYNNEI in the germline V gene. The CDR3 loop is CASIAASGTTYEQYF. DNA of the CDR3: TGTGCCAGCATTGCCGCGAGCGGGACAACCTACGAGCAGTACTTC. The whole variable domain, remainder taken from reference TRBV2 and TRBJ2-7, is EPEVTQTPSHQVTQMGQEVILRCVPISNHLYFYWYRQILGQKVEFLVSFYNNEISEKSEIFDDQFSVERPDGSNFTLKIRSTKLEDSAMYFCASIAASGTTYEQYFGPGTRLTVT.

The chain recombines TRBV6-6 with TRBJ1-2; D is ambiguous. The CDR3 is 12 residues long. Trimming left V 4 bases short and J 8 bases short, with 11 bases between. CDR1 and CDR2 from the germline V gene are MNHNY and SVGAGI (reference sequence). The CDR3 DNA sequence: TGTGCCAGCAGTTCTGGGATGGTCGGCTACACCTTC. This gives the protein CASSSGMVGYTF.

The chain joins TRBV9 to TRBJ1-2; D unresolved. V lost 2 bases to trimming and J lost 0 bases, with 5 bases between them. The CDR3 covers 13 residues. Per the germline V gene, CDR1 is SGDLS and CDR2 is YYNGEE. CDR3: CASSVQANYGYTF. The CDR3 region has the DNA TGTGCCAGCAGCGTCCAGGCTAACTATGGCTACACCTTC.

The table lists this clone with a count of one. Here the CDR3 reads CASATGNTYNEQFF. DNA of the CDR3: TGTGCCAGCGCGACAGGGAACACCTACAATGAGCAGTTCTTC. V gene TRBV18 combines with J gene TRBJ2-1, with 7 positions matching TRBD1. The CDR3 is 14 amino acids. Looked up from germline, CDR1 is KGHSH and CDR2 is LQKENI. After removal of 8 bases from V and 2 bases from J, the junction contained 6 bases not matched to a gene.

The chain has TRBV19 and TRBJ1-2; perhaps TRBD1 as D (5 bases). Germline V gene lookup returns CDR1 LNHDA and CDR2 SQIVND (reference sequence). Deletions cut 3 bases from V and 7 bases from J, with 15 bases between. CDR3 length equals 14 residues. This CDR3 is CASSMPGQQVGYTF. For the CDR3, the DNA is TGTGCCAGTAGTATGCCGGGGCAGCAGGTTGGCTACACCTTC. Drawing the rest from reference TRBV19 and TRBJ1-2, the complete variable domain is DGGITQSPKYLFRKEGQNVTLSCEQNLNHDAMYWYRQDPGQGLRLIYYSQIVNDFQKGDIAEGYSVSREKKESFPLTVTSAQKNPTAFYLCASSMPGQQVGYTFGSGTRLTVV.

The chain links TRBV9 to TRBJ2-4, with 7 nucleotides matching TRBD2. CDR1 is SGDLS, CDR2 YYNGEE, per germline. Trimming removed 1 base from V and 5 bases from J; junction bases left unmatched: 15. The CDR3 totals 18 residues. The CDR3: CASSVLPHPGLVENIQYF. In DNA, the CDR3 is TGTGCCAGCAGCGTATTACCCCATCCAGGACTAGTAGAAAACATTCAGTACTTC.

The gene calls are TRBV7-2 and TRBJ2-7; D is possibly TRBD1 or TRBD2 (5 bases each). CDR3 length: 14 amino acids. The germline V gene encodes CDR1 SGHTA and CDR2 FQGNSA. Between the trimmed V and J ends, which lost 5 bases and 8 bases, there was a span of 19 bases. The CDR3 sequence is CASSQGTVVSQQYF. DNA of the CDR3: TGTGCCAGCAGCCAAGGGACGGTGGTTAGCCAGCAGTACTTC.

The chain combines TRBV7-2 with TRBJ2-1; D call uncertain. Germline CDR1 SGHTA, CDR2 FQGNSA. Deletions cut 1 base from V and 2 bases from J, with 9 bases between. This CDR3 is built from 15 residues. CDR3 sequence: CASSLDGSAYNEQFF. The CDR3 DNA reads as TGTGCCAGCAGCTTAGACGGCTCTGCCTACAATGAGCAGTTCTTC.

This chain joins TRBV18 and TRBJ1-3, with no clear D. Germline CDR1 and CDR2: KGHSH and LQKENI. V gave up 0 bases and J gave up 0 bases, with 6 bases separating them. There are 15 residues in the CDR3. CDR3 in DNA: TGTGCCAGCTCACCACCTGCGAACTCTGGAAACACCATATATTTT. Translation: CASSPPANSGNTIYF.

This clone was detected once. The chain couples TRBV11-2 to TRBJ1-2; D is unclear. The CDR3 is made up of 14 amino acids. Looked up from germline, CDR1 is SGHAT and CDR2 is FQNNGV. V dropped 2 bases and J dropped 7 bases, with 14 bases sitting between them. This CDR3 reads CASSLPQTTGGYTF. The CDR3 DNA reads as TGTGCCAGCAGCTTACCCCAAACGACCGGTGGCTACACCTTC. The whole variable domain, filled in from reference TRBV11-2 and TRBJ1-2, reads EAGVAQSPRYKIIEKRQSVAFWCNPISGHATLYWYQQILGQGPKLLIQFQNNGVVDDSQLPKDRFSAERLKGVDSTLKIQPAKLEDSAVYLCASSLPQTTGGYTFGSGTRLTVV.

The rearrangement joins TRBV30 to TRBJ1-3, with D unresolved. CDR3 length: 13 residues. V was clipped by 7 bases and J by 4 bases, with 14 bases between them. CDR1 GTSNPN and CDR2 SVGIG come from the germline V gene (reference sequence). The chain's CDR3 is CAFDPAGGNTIYF. The CDR3 DNA sequence: TGTGCCTTTGATCCGGCAGGAGGAAACACCATATATTTT. Filled out from reference TRBV30 and TRBJ1-3, the complete variable domain reads SQTIHQWPATLVQPVGSPLSLECTVEGTSNPNLYWYRQAAGRGLQLLFYSVGIGQISSEVPQNLSASRPQDRQFILSSKKLLLSDSGFYLCAFDPAGGNTIYFGEGSWLTVV.

V and J are TRBV3-1 (or the pseudogene TRBV3-2) and TRBJ1-6; TRBD1 is a possible D gene (5 bases). Germline V gene data show CDR1 as LGHDT and CDR2 as YNNKEL (reference sequence). The V gene lost 2 bases and the J gene lost 8 bases, with 13 bases spanning the gap. CDR3 length: 15 amino acids. The CDR3 here is CASSQMAGGDSPLHF. DNA for the CDR3: TGTGCCAGCAGCCAAATGGCGGGGGGGGATTCACCCCTCCACTTT.

The rearrangement joins TRBV5-6 to TRBJ1-2; 8 bases map to TRBD1. The junction had 15 bases not matched to a gene; V was cut back by 0 bases and J by 8 bases. CDR3 size: 17 residues. Germline-derived CDR1 and CDR2 are SGHDT and YYEEEE. CDR3 residues: CASSLDTGQAAFGGYTF. Written as DNA, the CDR3 is TGTGCCAGCAGCTTGGATACGGGACAGGCGGCCTTCGGGGGCTACACCTTC.

The CDR3 region is CAIRGDRVETEAFF. The CDR3 bases are TGTGCCATCAGAGGTGACAGGGTGGAGACTGAAGCTTTCTTT. V gene TRBV10-3 combines with J gene TRBJ1-1; 7 positions agree with TRBD1. With 6 bases clipped from V and 5 bases from J, the junction kept 9 bases outside the gene matches. Germline CDR1 is ENHRY and CDR2 is SYGVKD. This CDR3 is 14 amino acids long.

In this sample, this clone turned up a few times. This chain connects TRBV15 to TRBJ2-1; 7 bases match TRBD2. The CDR3 sequence is 18 residues long. After removal of 0 bases from V and 5 bases from J, the junction contained 13 bases not matched to a gene. From germline, CDR1 is LNHNV and CDR2 YYDKDF (reference sequence). CDR3 protein: CATSRDPGGPSMDNEQFF. The CDR3 nucleotides are TGTGCCACCAGCAGAGATCCGGGGGGACCCTCTATGGACAATGAGCAGTTCTTC.

The chain links TRBV28 to TRBJ1-4, with no clear D. The CDR3 runs 13 residues. V shed 7 bases and J shed 7 bases, with 13 bases lying between them. The germline gives CDR1 MDHEN, CDR2 SYDVKM. CDR3 sequence: CASTRNAFEKLFF. The CDR3 nucleotides read TGTGCCAGCACACGCAACGCATTTGAAAAACTGTTTTTT.

The V and J genes are TRBV7-3 and TRBJ2-7; 8 nucleotides agree with TRBD1. Germline V lookup: CDR1 SGHTA, CDR2 FQGTGA. The CDR3 consists of 14 residues. After removal of 2 bases from V and 4 bases from J, the junction contained 4 bases not matched to a gene. The CDR3 DNA follows: TGTGCCAGCAGCTTAGCCGGACAGGGTTACGAGCAGTACTTC. Encoded protein: CASSLAGQGYEQYF.